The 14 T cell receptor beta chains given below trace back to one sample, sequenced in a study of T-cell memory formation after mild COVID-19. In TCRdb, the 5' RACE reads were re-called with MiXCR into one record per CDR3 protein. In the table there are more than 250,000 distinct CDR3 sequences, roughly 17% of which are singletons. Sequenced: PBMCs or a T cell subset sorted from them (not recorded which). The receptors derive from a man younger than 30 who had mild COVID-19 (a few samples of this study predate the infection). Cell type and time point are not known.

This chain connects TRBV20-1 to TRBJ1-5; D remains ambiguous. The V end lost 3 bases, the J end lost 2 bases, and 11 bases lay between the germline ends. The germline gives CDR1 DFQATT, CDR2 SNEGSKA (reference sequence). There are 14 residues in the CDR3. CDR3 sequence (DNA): TGCAGTGCTAGGGGCGGGGAGGGCAATCAGCCCCAGCATTTT. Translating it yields CSARGGEGNQPQHF.

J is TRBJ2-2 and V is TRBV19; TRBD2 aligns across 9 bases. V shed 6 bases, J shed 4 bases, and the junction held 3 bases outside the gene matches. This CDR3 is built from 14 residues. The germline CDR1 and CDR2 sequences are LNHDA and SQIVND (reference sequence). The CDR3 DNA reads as TGTGCCAGTAGAGCGGGGGGTTCCACCGGGGAGCTGTTTTTT. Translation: CASRAGGSTGELFF.

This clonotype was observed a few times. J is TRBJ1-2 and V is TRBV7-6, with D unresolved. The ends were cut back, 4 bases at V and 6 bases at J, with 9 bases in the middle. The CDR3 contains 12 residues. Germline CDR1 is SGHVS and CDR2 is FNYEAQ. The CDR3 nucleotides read TGTGCCAGCAGCTCATACCGTAATGGCTACACCTTC. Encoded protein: CASSSYRNGYTF.

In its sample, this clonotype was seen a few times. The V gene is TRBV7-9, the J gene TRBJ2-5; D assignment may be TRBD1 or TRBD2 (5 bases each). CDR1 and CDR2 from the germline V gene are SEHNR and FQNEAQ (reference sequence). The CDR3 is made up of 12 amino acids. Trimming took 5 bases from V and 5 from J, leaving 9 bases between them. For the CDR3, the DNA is TGTGCCAGCAGCCGTGAGGGGGAGACCCAGTACTTC. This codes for CASSREGETQYF.

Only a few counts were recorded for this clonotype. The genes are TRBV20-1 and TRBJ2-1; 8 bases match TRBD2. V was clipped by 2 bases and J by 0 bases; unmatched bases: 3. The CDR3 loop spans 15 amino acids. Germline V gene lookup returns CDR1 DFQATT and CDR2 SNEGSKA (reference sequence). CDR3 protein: CSARTGGPSYNEQFF. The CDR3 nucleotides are TGCAGTGCTAGAACGGGGGGGCCCTCCTACAATGAGCAGTTCTTC.

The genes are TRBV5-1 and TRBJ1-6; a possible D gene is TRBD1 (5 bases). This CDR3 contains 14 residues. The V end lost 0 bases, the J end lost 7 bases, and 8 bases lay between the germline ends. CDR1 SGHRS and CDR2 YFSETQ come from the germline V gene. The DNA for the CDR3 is TGCGCCAGCAGCTTGGAAAGGGGAAATTCACCCCTCCACTTT. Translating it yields CASSLERGNSPLHF.

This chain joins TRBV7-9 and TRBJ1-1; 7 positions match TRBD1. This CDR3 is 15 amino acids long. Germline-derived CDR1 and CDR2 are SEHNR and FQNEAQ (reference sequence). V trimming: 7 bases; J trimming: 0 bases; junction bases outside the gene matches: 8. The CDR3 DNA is TGTGCCAGCACATCCGGGACAGAAATGAACACTGAAGCTTTCTTT. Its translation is CASTSGTEMNTEAFF. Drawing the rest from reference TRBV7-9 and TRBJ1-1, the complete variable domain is DTGVSQNPRHKITKRGQNVTFRCDPISEHNRLYWYRQTLGQGPEFLTYFQNEAQLEKSRLLSDRFSAERPKGSFSTLEIQRTEQGDSAMYLCASTSGTEMNTEAFFGQGTRLTVV.

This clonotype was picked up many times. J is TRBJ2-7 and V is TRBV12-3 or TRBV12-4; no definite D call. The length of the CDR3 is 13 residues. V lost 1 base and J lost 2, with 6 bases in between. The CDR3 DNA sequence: TGTGCCAGCAGTTTAGGCGCACCCTACGAGCAGTACGTC. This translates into CASSLGAPYEQYV.

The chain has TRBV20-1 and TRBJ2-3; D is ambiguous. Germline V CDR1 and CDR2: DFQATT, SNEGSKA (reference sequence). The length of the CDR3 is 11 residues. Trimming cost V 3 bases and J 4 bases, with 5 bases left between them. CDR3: CSARAPDTQYF. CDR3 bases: TGCAGTGCTAGGGCCCCAGATACGCAGTATTTT.

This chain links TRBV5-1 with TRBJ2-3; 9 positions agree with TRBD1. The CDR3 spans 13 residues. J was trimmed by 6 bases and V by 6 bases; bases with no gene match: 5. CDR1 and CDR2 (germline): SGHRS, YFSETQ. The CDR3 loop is CASTGQGFDTQYF. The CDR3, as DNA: TGCGCCAGCACCGGACAGGGGTTTGATACGCAGTATTTT. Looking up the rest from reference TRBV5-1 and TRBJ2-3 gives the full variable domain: KAGVTQTPRYLIKTRGQQVTLSCSPISGHRSVSWYQQTPGQGLQFLFEYFSETQRNKGNFPGRFSGRQFSNSRSEMNVSTLELGDSALYLCASTGQGFDTQYFGPGTRLTVL.

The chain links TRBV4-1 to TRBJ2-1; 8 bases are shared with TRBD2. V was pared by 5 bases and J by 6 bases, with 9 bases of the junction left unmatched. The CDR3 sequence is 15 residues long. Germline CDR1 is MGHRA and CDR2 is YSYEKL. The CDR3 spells CASSTSTGGPNEQFF. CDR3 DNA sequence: TGCGCCAGCAGCACTTCGACGGGGGGGCCCAATGAGCAGTTCTTC.

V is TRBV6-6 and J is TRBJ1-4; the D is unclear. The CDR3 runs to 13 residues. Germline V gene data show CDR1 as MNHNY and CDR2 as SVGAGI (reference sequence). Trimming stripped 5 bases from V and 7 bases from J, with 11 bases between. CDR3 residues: CASSPREAEKLFF. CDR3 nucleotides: TGTGCCAGCAGTCCTCGGGAGGCTGAAAAACTGTTTTTT.

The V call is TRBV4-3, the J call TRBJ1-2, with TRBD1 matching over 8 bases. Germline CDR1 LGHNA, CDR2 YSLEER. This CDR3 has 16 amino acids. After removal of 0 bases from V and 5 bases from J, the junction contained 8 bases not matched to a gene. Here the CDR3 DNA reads TGCGCCAGCAGCCAAGATTACAGGGGGATTGGGTATGGCTACACCTTC. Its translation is CASSQDYRGIGYGYTF.

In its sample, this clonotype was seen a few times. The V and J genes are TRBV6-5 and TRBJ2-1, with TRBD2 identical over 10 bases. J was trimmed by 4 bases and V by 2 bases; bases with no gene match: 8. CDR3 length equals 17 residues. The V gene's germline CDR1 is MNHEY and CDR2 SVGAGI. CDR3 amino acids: CASSYGVAGGMYNEQFF. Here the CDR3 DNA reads TGTGCCAGCAGTTACGGGGTAGCGGGGGGAATGTACAATGAGCAGTTCTTC.